Presented here are 10 T cell receptor beta chains from one specimen sequenced in a study of blood T cell repertoires in COVID-19. The protocol was immunoSEQ multiplex PCR, while the TCRdb copy is restricted to in-frame clones and leaves out a portion. Here the sample spans under 150,000 clones, roughly 84% being singletons. The specimen was PBMCs or T cells enriched from blood (not recorded which). The receptors shown here come from a man between 50 and 59 years old in a cohort exposed to, infected with or recovered from COVID-19 (not recorded which).

This chain links TRBV21-1 with TRBJ2-3; the DNA was not used to check the table's D call, TRBD2. TRBV21-1 is labeled a pseudogene. The CDR3 has 13 residues. CDR3 nucleotides: TGTGCCAGCAGCACTGACGGGTCAGATACGCAGTATTTT. Protein sequence: CASSTDGSDTQYF.

The chain employs TRBV6-5 and TRBJ1-2, with TRBD1 identical over 7 bases. Trimming took 9 bases from V and 3 from J; bases not matched to a gene: 1. The CDR3 spans 11 residues. Germline V gene lookup returns CDR1 MNHEY and CDR2 SVGAGI. The CDR3, as DNA: TGTGCCAGTGGACAGGACTATGGCTACACCTTC. Protein: CASGQDYGYTF.

The chain recombines TRBV28 with TRBJ2-7; TRBD1 agrees at 9 bases. This CDR3 is 15 amino acids long. The germline V gene encodes CDR1 MDHEN and CDR2 SYDVKM. The V segment lost 7 bases and the J segment 3 bases; nucleotides outside the gene matches: 10. This chain's CDR3 is CASTAPGTGHYEQYF. CDR3 sequence (DNA): TGTGCCAGCACCGCCCCCGGGACAGGGCACTACGAGCAGTACTTC.

The chain joins TRBV5-4 to TRBJ1-2, with D unclear. Per germline, CDR1 SGHNT and CDR2 YYREEE (reference sequence). The V end lost 0 bases, the J end lost 10 bases, and 19 bases lay between the germline ends. CDR3 length equals 15 residues. CDR3 protein: CASSLVFGKGISYTF. CDR3 bases: TGTGCCAGCAGCTTGGTATTCGGGAAGGGTATCTCCTACACCTTC.

This chain links TRBV20-1 with TRBJ1-1; D perhaps matches TRBD1 (6 bases). The germline gives CDR1 DFQATT, CDR2 SNEGSKA (reference sequence). The CDR3 extends over 11 amino acids. V gave up 5 bases and J gave up 4 bases, with 8 bases separating them. CDR3 region: CSAPGVTEAFF. The CDR3 DNA is TGCAGTGCTCCAGGGGTCACTGAAGCTTTCTTT.

V gene TRBV19 combines with J gene TRBJ1-1; TRBD1 is a possible D gene (6 bases). V lost 6 bases and J lost 7, with 15 bases in between. From germline, CDR1 is LNHDA and CDR2 SQIVND (reference sequence). The CDR3 extends over 13 amino acids. The CDR3 region has the DNA TGTGCCAGTAGCTTACTCCGGGACAATGAAGCTTTCTTT. Its protein is CASSLLRDNEAFF. Combining the CDR3 with reference TRBV19 and TRBJ1-1 gives the whole variable domain DGGITQSPKYLFRKEGQNVTLSCEQNLNHDAMYWYRQDPGQGLRLIYYSQIVNDFQKGDIAEGYSVSREKKESFPLTVTSAQKNPTAFYLCASSLLRDNEAFFGQGTRLTVV.

This chain links TRBV29-1 with TRBJ2-3, with 9 bases aligning to TRBD2. V was clipped by 5 bases and J by 3 bases; unmatched bases: 6. In germline, CDR1 is SQVTM, CDR2 ANQGSEA. This CDR3 spans 14 amino acids. CDR3 sequence (DNA): TGCAGCGTTAATAGCGGGAGAGAGACAGATACGCAGTATTTT. It is translated as CSVNSGRETDTQYF.

The J gene is TRBJ1-1, the V gene TRBV27; perhaps TRBD1 as D (6 bases). The CDR3 loop spans 12 amino acids. The ends were cut back, 4 bases at V and 8 bases at J, with 11 bases in the middle. The V gene's germline CDR1 is MNHEY and CDR2 SMNVEV (reference sequence). CDR3 sequence (DNA): TGTGCCAGCAGTTATTGGCAGGGGGAAGCTTTCTTT. This sequence encodes CASSYWQGEAFF.

This chain links TRBV5-1 with TRBJ2-7; the match to TRBD2 covers 8 bases. Per the germline V gene, CDR1 is SGHRS and CDR2 is YFSETQ. This CDR3 has 13 residues. V was pared by 1 base and J by 7 bases, with 4 bases of the junction left unmatched. CDR3 bases: TGCGCCAGCAGCTTGAACCGGGGGGGTGAGCAGTACTTC. This translates into CASSLNRGGEQYF. The variable domain in full, with the rest retrieved from reference TRBV5-1 and TRBJ2-7, is KAGVTQTPRYLIKTRGQQVTLSCSPISGHRSVSWYQQTPGQGLQFLFEYFSETQRNKGNFPGRFSGRQFSNSRSEMNVSTLELGDSALYLCASSLNRGGEQYFGPGTRLTVT.

This clone was found once. V and J are TRBV18 and TRBJ2-7; TRBD1 matches at 8 bases. V lost 3 bases and J lost 1; bases outside the gene matches: 8. Germline values: CDR1 KGHSH, CDR2 LQKENI. This CDR3 contains 16 residues. The CDR3 DNA reads as TGTGCCAGCTCACCGATCGGGCAGGGGGCGTCCTACGAGCAGTACTTC. It is translated as CASSPIGQGASYEQYF.